Below, 21 T cell receptor beta chains from the same sample are listed, as sequenced in a study of tissue T cells after allogeneic stem cell transplantation. As to time point: mouse harvest day 7 after allogeneic transplant. Mouse grafts combined 10^7 T-cell-depleted bone marrow cells with 10^6 splenic CD5+ T cells. Using immunoSEQ multiplex PCR, the repertoire was profiled, and TCRdb retains in-frame clones only, with some absent. The repertoire holds 7,500 or so clones, 45% to 65% seen once, with 9% to 15% in the top ten. Source material: lymph node tissue. The source is a female BALB/c mouse given C57BL/6 T cells with graft-versus-host disease after an allogeneic hematopoietic cell transplant.

Turning to this clone: All gene names here are mouse names. The read falls 1 residue short of the CDR3 end, and the missing part is taken from the germline J gene. The chain uses TRBV12-1 and TRBJ1-2; 9 nucleotides match TRBD1. Germline values: CDR1 SGHSN, CDR2 HYEKVE. The CDR3 loop spans 13 amino acids. V shed 6 bases, J shed 2 bases, and the junction held 3 bases outside the gene matches. The CDR3 is CASHGTGNSDYTF. The sequenced part of the CDR3 DNA is TGTGCCAGCCACGGGACAGGGAACTCCGACTACACC.

This clone has a handful of counts. Mouse gene names and germline throughout. With the read ending 1 residue before the CDR3 end, the germline J gene is used to fill in that end. The chain is built from TRBV13-1 and TRBJ2-7; no firm D call. CDR1 and CDR2 (germline): NSHNY, SYGAGN. Trimming removed 1 base from V and 5 bases from J, with 4 bases in between. The CDR3 totals 11 residues. The DNA read from the CDR3 is TGTGCCAGCAGTGATTCGAATGAACAGTAC. It translates to CASSDSNEQY. From start to end, the CDR3 is CASSDSNEQYF.

This clone was found a few times. Genes and germline come from the mouse. Read data end 1 residue before the CDR3 end; the end is taken from the germline J gene. This specimen includes other DNA sequences encoding the same CDR3. This chain uses TRBV26 with TRBJ2-4; maybe TRBD1 (5 bases). Germline assignment: CDR1 KGHPV and CDR2 FQNQEV (reference sequence). The CDR3 is made up of 14 amino acids. Trimming cost V 2 bases and J 0 bases, with 6 bases left between them. Here the CDR3 reads CASSLAGSQNTLYF. CDR3 DNA, as far as it was read: TGTGCCAGCAGTCTGGCAGGGAGTCAAAACACCTTGTAC.

By share, this clone counts as medium-sized. All gene names here are mouse names. The CDR3 extends 1 residue past the end of the read, so its final part is completed from the germline J gene. The V gene is TRBV13-3, the J gene TRBJ2-4, with D uncertain. Germline-derived CDR1 and CDR2 are NNHDY and SYVADS. This CDR3 comprises 13 residues. Trimming took off 4 bases at V and 1 base at J, with 7 bases between the two ends. Partial CDR3 DNA: TGTGCCAGCAGTTCCGGGGGTCAAAACACCTTGTAC. Protein sequence: CASSSGGQNTLY. The full-length CDR3 reads as CASSSGGQNTLYF.

Points on this clone: Each gene name is a mouse one. CDR3 sequence reads: CASSDGTGGNNQAPLF. Incomplete CDR3 DNA: TGTGCCAGCAGTGATGGGACAGGGGGCAACAACCAGGCTCCGCTT. The V gene is TRBV13-1, the J gene TRBJ1-5; 11 nucleotides match TRBD1. The CDR3 is cut off 1 residue early in the read; its end comes from the germline J gene. The CDR3 sequence is 16 residues long. Germline V gives CDR1 NSHNY, CDR2 SYGAGN. The trim removed 0 bases at V and 1 base at J, leaving 0 bases unmatched.

This clone was found a few times. The germline and genes are mouse ones. Sequencing ends 1 residue short of the CDR3 end; the germline J gene provides the rest. The rearrangement joins TRBV3 to TRBJ1-1, with no clear D. V gave up 5 bases and J gave up 1 base, with 5 bases separating them. The CDR3 length is 12 residues. The V gene's germline CDR1 is SNHLY and CDR2 FYNGKV (reference sequence). CDR3 DNA, as far as it was read: TGTGCCAGCAGCCCCGGGAACACAGAAGTCTTC. Protein product: CASSPGNTEVF. Given in full, the CDR3 is CASSPGNTEVFF.

A note on this clone: The gene symbols are mouse symbols. The CDR3 loop is CASSEGNQDTQYF. The covered CDR3 bases are TGTGCCAGCAGTGAAGGTAACCAAGACACCCAGTAC. V is TRBV13-3 and J is TRBJ2-5, with D uncertain. Coverage ceases 1 residue before the CDR3 finishes, and the germline J gene fills in the end. This CDR3 contains 13 residues. Germline V gene data show CDR1 as NNHDY and CDR2 as SYVADS. The V and J ends lost 2 bases and 0 bases respectively, with 4 bases between them.

A note on this clone: Gene and germline names: mouse. The read is 1 residue too short to cover the CDR3 end, so that end is filled in from the germline J gene. V usage is TRBV3 and J usage is TRBJ2-7; 14 nucleotides match TRBD2. The CDR3 runs 15 residues. After removal of 7 bases from V and 5 bases from J, the junction contained 7 bases not matched to a gene. From germline, CDR1 is SNHLY and CDR2 FYNGKV (reference sequence). Partial CDR3 DNA: TGTGCCAGCAACCCGGGACTGGGGGGGCGCGATGAACAGTAC. It encodes CASNPGLGGRDEQY. The CDR3, in full, reads CASNPGLGGRDEQYF.

Comment on this clone: Gene names are mouse gene names. From the germline J gene comes the end of the CDR3, since the read stops 1 residue before it. V gene TRBV15 combines with J gene TRBJ2-4; D call uncertain. The V end was cut by 3 bases, the J end by 0 bases, with 1 base between. CDR3 length: 12 amino acids. Germline V gene lookup returns CDR1 SGHND and CDR2 FRSKSL. CDR3 DNA (partial): TGTGCCAGCAGTTTTAGTCAAAACACCTTGTAC. It encodes CASSFSQNTLY. The complete CDR3 sequence is CASSFSQNTLYF.

Remarks on this clone: Mouse gene names and germline throughout. The sequence runs out 1 residue before the end of the CDR3; the remainder is reconstructed from the germline J gene. The chain combines TRBV26 with TRBJ1-2; 11 bases map to TRBD1. V gave up 5 bases and J gave up 5 bases; unmatched junction bases: 1. Germline CDR1 KGHPV, CDR2 FQNQEV (reference sequence). The CDR3 has 13 residues. The CDR3 reads CASSWDRGSDYTF. The CDR3 bases that were read are TGTGCCAGCAGTTGGGACAGGGGGTCCGACTACACC.

Details on this clone: Mouse germline and gene names are used. Read coverage stops 1 residue before the CDR3 terminus; the germline J gene supplies the remainder. The J gene is TRBJ2-4, the V gene TRBV3, with D unresolved. The germline V gene has CDR1 SNHLY and CDR2 FYNGKV (reference sequence). Trimming took 2 bases from V and 0 from J, leaving 6 bases between them. CDR3 size: 14 residues. CDR3 loop: CASSLQASQNTLYF. The CDR3 DNA, read in part, is TGTGCCAGCAGCTTACAGGCTAGTCAAAACACCTTGTAC.

As concerns this clone: Any gene name here is a mouse gene name. The read falls 1 residue short of the CDR3 end, and the missing part is taken from the germline J gene. V and J are TRBV29 and TRBJ2-7; TRBD1 matches at 11 bases. Per germline, CDR1 MSHET and CDR2 SYDVDS. The CDR3 extends over 15 amino acids. V gave up 0 bases and J gave up 2 bases; unmatched junction bases: 0. CDR3 protein: CASSLSGQGAYEQYF. The covered CDR3 bases are TGTGCTAGCAGTTTATCGGGACAGGGGGCCTATGAACAGTAC.

About this clone itself: Germline and genes here are mouse. The read ends 1 residue early relative to the CDR3; the germline J gene fills the gap. This sequence joins TRBV3 and TRBJ2-1, with a tentative D call TRBD1 (5 bases). Germline CDR1 is SNHLY and CDR2 is FYNGKV (reference sequence). This CDR3 has 14 residues. The V end lost 5 bases, the J end lost 0 bases, and 8 bases lay between the germline ends. The CDR3 loop is CASSLRVNYAEQFF. The part of the CDR3 DNA that was read is TGTGCCAGCAGCCTCAGGGTTAACTATGCTGAGCAGTTC.

Turning to this clone: Genes and germline come from the mouse. The sample carries other DNA sequences with the same CDR3. Here the CDR3 reads CASSSRLGQDTQYF. The covered CDR3 bases are TGTGCCAGCAGCTCTCGACTGGGGCAAGACACCCAGTAC. V is TRBV3 and J is TRBJ2-5, with TRBD2 matching over 8 bases. The CDR3 extends 1 residue past the end of the read, so its final part is completed from the germline J gene. CDR3 length: 14 residues. Looked up from germline, CDR1 is SNHLY and CDR2 is FYNGKV (reference sequence). J gave up 3 bases and V 4 bases, and 3 bases lay outside the gene matches.

As to this clone: These gene names are mouse names. Read coverage stops 1 residue before the CDR3 terminus; the germline J gene supplies the remainder. This chain uses TRBV26 with TRBJ1-2, with a weak D call TRBD1 (5 bases). The V end lost 8 bases, the J end lost 5 bases, and 12 bases lay between the germline ends. The V gene's germline CDR1 is KGHPV and CDR2 FQNQEV (reference sequence). The CDR3 is 12 residues long. The sequenced CDR3 bases are TGTGCCAGCGGACACCTCAGGTCCGACTACACC. This sequence encodes CASGHLRSDYT. The full CDR3 protein reads CASGHLRSDYTF.

Regarding this clone: The genes are named according to mouse. Read coverage stops 1 residue before the CDR3 terminus; the germline J gene supplies the remainder. The chain carries TRBV26 and TRBJ2-3; possibly TRBD2 for D (6 bases). The CDR3 consists of 14 residues. Per the germline V gene, CDR1 is KGHPV and CDR2 is FQNQEV (reference sequence). V was pared by 4 bases and J by 0 bases, with 8 bases between. CDR3 protein: CASSRGGSAETLYF. Incomplete CDR3 DNA: TGTGCCAGCAGTCGCGGGGGGAGTGCAGAAACGCTGTAT. Based on the CDR3 plus reference TRBV26 and TRBJ2-3, the full variable domain is NSKVIQTPRYLVKGQGQKAKMRCIPEKGHPVVFWYQQNKNNEFKFLINFQNQEVLQQIDMTEKRFSAECPSNSPCSLEIQSSEAGDSALYLCASSRGGSAETLYFGSGTRLTVL.

Of note for this clone: Gene names and germline refer to mouse. The observed sequence ends 1 residue before the CDR3 terminus, with the missing tail filled in from the germline J gene. This chain uses TRBV12-1 with TRBJ1-3; no definite D call. CDR1 is SGHSN, CDR2 HYEKVE, per germline. The CDR3 extends over 14 amino acids. V was shortened by 0 bases and J by 0 bases, with 5 bases between the two germline ends. The sequenced part of the CDR3 DNA is TGTGCCAGCTCTCTCTGGGGTTCTGGAAATACGCTCTAT. This sequence encodes CASSLWGSGNTLY. The CDR3 reads in full as CASSLWGSGNTLYF.

Regarding this clone: The genes and germline here are from mouse. The read ends 1 residue before the CDR3 terminus; that terminus is restored from the germline J gene. The V and J genes are TRBV19 and TRBJ2-4, with 10 nucleotides matching TRBD2. V lost 4 bases and J lost 0; bases outside the gene matches: 2. The CDR3 loop spans 15 amino acids. Germline assignment: CDR1 FNHDT and CDR2 SITEND (reference sequence). The CDR3 here is CASSRTGGSQNTLYF. The sequenced CDR3 bases are TGTGCCAGCAGTCGGACTGGGGGTAGTCAAAACACCTTGTAC.

This clone was found a few times. The genes and germline here are from mouse. The read terminates 1 residue before the CDR3 end, so the remaining end is supplied by the germline J gene. J is TRBJ2-7 and V is TRBV3; TRBD2 matches at 7 bases. This CDR3 has 14 amino acids. Germline CDR1 and CDR2: SNHLY and FYNGKV (reference sequence). V was clipped by 2 bases and J by 3 bases; unmatched bases: 4. Incomplete CDR3 DNA: TGTGCCAGCAGCTTAAATGGGGGGAACTATGAACAGTAC. The encoded protein is CASSLNGGNYEQY. In full, the CDR3 is CASSLNGGNYEQYF.

Regarding this clone: Gene names follow the mouse nomenclature. The CDR3 is CASSSPRGGNSDYTF. The CDR3 DNA, read in part, is TGTGCCAGCAGTTCGCCCAGGGGGGGAAACTCCGACTACACC. This chain links TRBV15 with TRBJ1-2; 7 nucleotides agree with TRBD1. Read coverage stops 1 residue before the CDR3 terminus; the germline J gene supplies the remainder. The CDR3 extends over 15 amino acids. Unmatched junction bases numbered 6, after V lost 4 bases and J lost 1 base. Germline values: CDR1 SGHND, CDR2 FRSKSL.

A word on this clone: Gene names and germline match the mouse. The read finishes 1 residue shy of the CDR3 end, and the germline J gene is used to complete it. This chain links TRBV26 with TRBJ1-3, with D possibly being TRBD1 (5 bases). The length of the CDR3 is 13 residues. Trimming took 4 bases from V and 4 from J, leaving 8 bases between them. In germline, CDR1 is KGHPV, CDR2 FQNQEV (reference sequence). CDR3 amino acids: CASSPNRGNTLYF. The CDR3 bases that were read are TGTGCCAGCAGTCCGAACAGGGGAAATACGCTCTAT.